These 18 T cell receptor beta chains share one sample of origin, sequenced in a study of CD8 T cells in ankylosing spondylitis. Each CDR3 protein is one row after TCRdb ran MiXCR on the 5' RACE reads. Here the sample spans around 300,000 distinct CDR3 sequences, around 21% being singletons. The specimen was blood, either unsorted or a sorted T cell fraction (not recorded which). The source is a female donor with ankylosing spondylitis or in good health (not recorded which).

This clonotype came up a few times. V and J are TRBV5-1 and TRBJ2-7; TRBD1 aligns across 7 bases. The germline CDR1 and CDR2 sequences are SGHRS and YFSETQ. This CDR3 spans 17 amino acids. The V and J ends lost 0 bases and 3 bases, in that order; junction bases with no gene match: 12. Here the CDR3 reads CASSLALGQGQDYEQYF. The CDR3 nucleotides read TGCGCCAGCAGCTTGGCCTTGGGCCAAGGACAGGACTACGAGCAGTACTTC.

This clonotype has ten or more counts. The chain joins TRBV29-1 to TRBJ2-2; unclear D gene. CDR1 and CDR2 from the germline V gene are SQVTM and ANQGSEA. There are 11 residues in the CDR3. With 4 bases removed from V and 5 bases from J, the gap between germline ends came to 5 bases. The DNA of the CDR3 is TGCAGCGTTGGGGCAACCGGGGAGCTGTTTTTT. Translating it yields CSVGATGELFF.

The chain is built from TRBV4-3 and TRBJ2-7; D unresolved. V was cut by 3 bases and J by 4 bases, with 13 bases left in between. The CDR3 extends over 14 amino acids. Germline V gives CDR1 LGHNA, CDR2 YSLEER. CDR3 in DNA: TGCGCCAGCAGCCACGCCGCCGTCGGATACGAGCAGTACTTC. Translating gives CASSHAAVGYEQYF.

This clonotype was counted only a few times. The chain has TRBV7-9 and TRBJ2-7; TRBD1 matches 8 bases. V gave up 8 bases and J gave up 3 bases; unmatched junction bases: 18. Germline V gene data show CDR1 as SEHNR and CDR2 as FQNEAQ (reference sequence). The CDR3 is made up of 17 amino acids. The CDR3 sequence: CASSQGVGGQGFYEQYF. CDR3 DNA: TGTGCCAGCTCCCAAGGGGTGGGAGGACAGGGTTTCTACGAGCAGTACTTC.

About this clonotype itself: An end of the junction does not agree with germline; a read error may underlie this. The chain employs TRBV12-3 or TRBV12-4 and TRBJ1-3; unclear D gene. The CDR3 sequence is 13 residues long. The DNA of the CDR3 is TGTGCCAGCAGCTCTCTTTCTGGAAGCACCATATATTTT. Translated: CASSSLSGSTIYF.

This clonotype came up once. The rearrangement links TRBV27 to TRBJ2-7, with 9 bases that match TRBD2. The CDR3 has 16 amino acids. With 3 bases clipped from V and 2 bases from J, the junction kept 8 bases outside the gene matches. From germline, CDR1 is MNHEY and CDR2 SMNVEV (reference sequence). In DNA form, the CDR3 reads TGTGCCAGCAGTTTTTCGAGACTAGCGGACCCCTACGAGCAGTACTTC. It encodes CASSFSRLADPYEQYF.

The chain's CDR3 is CASSKSSGTIEQYF. In nucleotides, the CDR3 is TGTGCCAGCAGTAAATCTAGCGGGACCATCGAGCAGTACTTC. The chain uses TRBV12-3 or TRBV12-4 and TRBJ2-7; 9 nucleotides line up with TRBD2. CDR3 length equals 14 residues. J was trimmed by 6 bases and V by 5 bases; bases with no gene match: 8.

This CDR3 is CATSRRMVRDSPQYF. In DNA, the CDR3 is TGTGCCACCAGCAGACGTATGGTCCGGGACAGCCCGCAGTACTTC. V gene TRBV15 combines with J gene TRBJ2-7, with 7 bases matching TRBD1. Trimming removed 2 bases from V and 9 bases from J; junction bases left unmatched: 13. From germline, CDR1 is LNHNV and CDR2 YYDKDF (reference sequence). The CDR3 is 15 residues long. Full variable domain (missing parts from reference TRBV15 and TRBJ2-7): DAMVIQNPRYQVTQFGKPVTLSCSQTLNHNVMYWYQQKSSQAPKLLFHYYDKDFNNEADTPDNFQSRRPNTSFCFLDIRSPGLGDTAMYLCATSRRMVRDSPQYFGPGTRLTVT.

This chain connects TRBV12-3 or TRBV12-4 to TRBJ2-1; TRBD2 aligns across 7 bases. The CDR3 contains 16 residues. V was clipped by 2 bases and J by 1 base; unmatched bases: 5. CDR3 in amino acids: CASSLFGEGSYNEQFF. CDR3 in DNA: TGTGCCAGCAGTTTATTCGGGGAGGGGTCCTACAATGAGCAGTTCTTC.

This clonotype showed up just a few times. The chain recombines TRBV5-1 with TRBJ2-7, with D perhaps TRBD2 (6 bases). Trimming stripped 4 bases from V and 2 bases from J, with 22 bases between. CDR1 and CDR2 from the germline V gene are SGHRS and YFSETQ. The CDR3 covers 17 residues. The CDR3 spells CASSPGVLEGRPYEQYF. CDR3 sequence (DNA): TGCGCCAGCAGCCCGGGGGTGTTAGAGGGGCGGCCCTACGAGCAGTACTTC. Complete variable domain (other parts from reference TRBV5-1 and TRBJ2-7): KAGVTQTPRYLIKTRGQQVTLSCSPISGHRSVSWYQQTPGQGLQFLFEYFSETQRNKGNFPGRFSGRQFSNSRSEMNVSTLELGDSALYLCASSPGVLEGRPYEQYFGPGTRLTVT.

The chain joins TRBV20-1 to TRBJ1-1; 9 bases map to TRBD1. This CDR3 spans 14 amino acids. CDR1 and CDR2 (germline): DFQATT, SNEGSKA (reference sequence). With 5 bases clipped from V and 5 bases from J, the junction kept 9 bases outside the gene matches. For the CDR3, the DNA is TGCAGTGCTGAACTACAGGGGGCGCAGACTGAAGCTTTCTTT. Its translation: CSAELQGAQTEAFF.

This clonotype was seen more than once but under ten times. The chain combines TRBV5-6 with TRBJ2-7; a possible D gene is TRBD2 (6 bases). In germline, CDR1 is SGHDT, CDR2 YYEEEE. Trimming shortened V by 0 bases and J by 4 bases, and 8 bases separated the two germline ends. The CDR3 sequence is 13 residues long. CDR3 amino acids: CASSLGGVYEQYF. DNA of the CDR3: TGTGCCAGCAGCTTGGGCGGGGTATACGAGCAGTACTTC.

The genes are TRBV7-3 and TRBJ2-3; no firm D call. With 5 bases removed from V and 2 bases from J, the gap between germline ends came to 14 bases. The CDR3 is 15 amino acids. Germline V gene data show CDR1 as SGHTA and CDR2 as FQGTGA. The CDR3 reads CASSPNSRDTDTQYF. The CDR3 nucleotides are TGTGCCAGCAGCCCCAATAGTAGGGACACAGATACGCAGTATTTT.

The chain uses TRBV4-3 and TRBJ2-3, with a possible D match to TRBD2 (5 bases). This CDR3 has 16 residues. The V and J ends lost 0 bases and 4 bases respectively, with 14 bases between them. Germline loops: CDR1 LGHNA, CDR2 YSLEER. This CDR3 is CASSQDLAVRADTQYF. The DNA for the CDR3 is TGCGCCAGCAGCCAAGATCTTGCGGTGAGGGCAGATACGCAGTATTTT.

The rearrangement links TRBV10-2 to TRBJ1-2; D is undetermined. Germline loops: CDR1 WSHSY, CDR2 SAAADI. CDR3 length equals 11 residues. Trimming removed 0 bases from V and 8 bases from J, with 4 bases in between. Written as DNA, the CDR3 is TGCGCCAGCAGTGAGTCGGGCGGCTACACCTTC. The encoded protein is CASSESGGYTF.

The J gene is TRBJ2-7, the V gene TRBV20-1; TRBD1 agrees at 9 bases. The V segment lost 0 bases and the J segment 4 bases; nucleotides outside the gene matches: 13. This CDR3 has 17 residues. Germline CDR1 is DFQATT and CDR2 is SNEGSKA (reference sequence). CDR3 nucleotide sequence: TGCAGTGCTAGAGATATGACCAGGGACAGGGCTATGTACGAGCAGTACTTC. Translated, it gives CSARDMTRDRAMYEQYF.

This clonotype was found a few times. The genes are TRBV20-1 and TRBJ2-3; maybe TRBD1 (5 bases). Germline V gives CDR1 DFQATT, CDR2 SNEGSKA (reference sequence). V shed 5 bases and J shed 1 base, with 10 bases lying between them. This CDR3 region has 13 residues. CDR3 sequence: CSAPDRRTDTQYF. CDR3 coding DNA: TGCAGTGCTCCAGACAGACGCACAGATACGCAGTATTTT.

J is TRBJ1-1 and V is TRBV20-1; D gene ambiguous. Germline V gene data show CDR1 as DFQATT and CDR2 as SNEGSKA (reference sequence). CDR3 size: 15 residues. The V end was cut by 2 bases, the J end by 2 bases, with 15 bases between. CDR3 DNA sequence: TGCAGTGCTAGACCCTACAAAGCACACAACACTGAAGCTTTCTTT. As protein: CSARPYKAHNTEAFF.